What follows are 27 T cell receptor beta chains derived from one specimen sequenced in a study of blood T cell repertoires in COVID-19. This table comes from immunoSEQ multiplex PCR, and its TCRdb copy is limited to in-frame clones, with some not included. This repertoire shows approximately 90,000 clones, more than 80% found once; its top ten account for 15% to 20%. The sequencing input was peripheral blood. The source of these receptors is a woman older than 75 with acute or convalescent COVID-19.

The chain employs TRBV10-2 and TRBJ1-1; possibly TRBD1 for D (6 bases). This CDR3 comprises 14 residues. The germline V and J ends were trimmed by 3 bases and 1 base, with 9 bases remaining between them. Per the germline V gene, CDR1 is WSHSY and CDR2 is SAAADI. CDR3 coding DNA: TGCGCCAGCAGTGAAAAACAGGGGAACACTGAAGCTTTCTTT. Its protein product is CASSEKQGNTEAFF.

The chain is built from TRBV5-1 and TRBJ2-5; unclear D gene. Trimming left V 4 bases short and J 1 base short, with 8 bases between. Germline V lookup: CDR1 SGHRS, CDR2 YFSETQ. The CDR3 runs 13 residues. The DNA for the CDR3 is TGCGCCAGCAGCCCCCGGGTCCAAGAGACCCAGTACTTC. It is translated as CASSPRVQETQYF. The full variable domain, with the rest looked up from reference TRBV5-1 and TRBJ2-5, is KAGVTQTPRYLIKTRGQQVTLSCSPISGHRSVSWYQQTPGQGLQFLFEYFSETQRNKGNFPGRFSGRQFSNSRSEMNVSTLELGDSALYLCASSPRVQETQYFGPGTRLLVL.

The gene calls are TRBV5-1 and TRBJ2-7; 7 bases line up with TRBD1. The CDR3 sequence is 14 residues long. Germline-derived CDR1 and CDR2 are SGHRS and YFSETQ. The J segment lost 6 bases and the V segment lost 4 bases, leaving 10 bases of the junction unmatched. The CDR3 sequence: CASSPRDSSGEQYF. For the CDR3, the DNA is TGCGCCAGCAGCCCGAGGGACAGTTCGGGCGAGCAGTACTTC.

V gene TRBV18 combines with J gene TRBJ2-7; tentatively, D is TRBD1 (5 bases). V was cut by 3 bases and J by 1 base, with 13 bases left in between. The V gene's germline CDR1 is KGHSH and CDR2 LQKENI. The CDR3 consists of 15 residues. The CDR3: CASSPGQGLSYEQYF. CDR3 DNA: TGTGCCAGCTCACCTGGCCAGGGCCTTTCCTACGAGCAGTACTTC.

This sequence joins TRBV7-3 and TRBJ2-1, with 13 bases aligning to TRBD2. The CDR3 has 16 residues. V shed 6 bases and J 7 bases; nucleotides not matched to a gene: 9. Germline CDR1 reads SGHTA; CDR2 reads FQGTGA. CDR3 amino acids: CASSWTSGGHRNEQFF. The CDR3 DNA reads TGTGCCAGCAGTTGGACTAGCGGGGGCCATCGTAATGAGCAGTTCTTC. Based on the CDR3 plus reference TRBV7-3 and TRBJ2-1, the full variable domain is GAGVSQTPSNKVTEKGKYVELRCDPISGHTALYWYRQSLGQGPEFLIYFQGTGAADDSGLPNDRFFAVRPEGSVSTLKIQRTERGDSAVYLCASSWTSGGHRNEQFFGPGTRLTVL.

The J gene is TRBJ1-3, the V gene TRBV3-1 (or the pseudogene TRBV3-2); TRBD1 aligns across 10 bases. Germline V gives CDR1 LGHDT, CDR2 YNNKEL (reference sequence). This CDR3 is built from 18 residues. With V trimmed by 2 bases and J by 8 bases, 15 bases remained unmatched. The CDR3 loop reads CASSQFPGQGTTAYTIYF. CDR3 in DNA: TGTGCCAGCAGCCAATTCCCGGGACAGGGGACGACTGCATACACCATATATTTT.

V and J are TRBV5-6 and TRBJ1-1; D gene unclear. Trimming took 0 bases from V and 4 from J, leaving 10 bases between them. Per germline, CDR1 SGHDT and CDR2 YYEEEE. This CDR3 comprises 14 residues. The CDR3 loop reads CASSLGTAGTEAFF. CDR3 DNA sequence: TGTGCCAGCAGCTTGGGGACCGCGGGCACTGAAGCTTTCTTT.

The CDR3 DNA reads TGTGCCAGCAGCTTCAGCCCCCGTGGGAGAGGACCAGGAGGAAACACCATATATTTT. Its translation: CASSFSPRGRGPGGNTIYF. This chain joins TRBV7-8 and TRBJ1-3; D gene unclear. Trimming removed 3 bases from V and 4 bases from J, with 25 bases in between. The CDR3 has 19 amino acids. The germline V gene has CDR1 SGHVS and CDR2 FQNEAQ. The full variable domain, with the rest looked up from reference TRBV7-8 and TRBJ1-3, is GAGVSQSPRYKVAKRGQDVALRCDPISGHVSLFWYQQALGQGPEFLTYFQNEAQLDKSGLPSDRFFAERPEGSVSTLKIQRTQQEDSAVYLCASSFSPRGRGPGGNTIYFGEGSWLTVV.

Here the CDR3 DNA reads TGTGCCAGCAGTCAATTCCAGACTAGCGGGGGCTTCGAGCAGTACTTC. Translated: CASSQFQTSGGFEQYF. The V gene is TRBV2, the J gene TRBJ2-7; 12 bases align to TRBD2. This CDR3 comprises 16 residues. Germline V gene lookup returns CDR1 SNHLY and CDR2 FYNNEI. J gave up 6 bases and V 5 bases, and 11 bases lay outside the gene matches.

The chain recombines TRBV29-1 with TRBJ2-5; 7 nucleotides match TRBD2. In germline, CDR1 is SQVTM, CDR2 ANQGSEA. The CDR3 loop spans 13 amino acids. CDR3 coding DNA: TGCCGCCCGGGGGGAGGGGCGGGGGAGACCCAGTACTTC. Its protein is CRPGGGAGETQYF.

This clone occurred a few times. The CDR3, as DNA: TGTGCCACCAGTGGGGCTAGCGGCATTCACAATGAGCAGTTCTTC. Translated: CATSGASGIHNEQFF. V gene TRBV24-1 combines with J gene TRBJ2-1, with 7 bases fitting TRBD2. This CDR3 region has 15 residues. With V trimmed by 5 bases and J by 5 bases, 8 bases remained unmatched. Per the germline V gene, CDR1 is KGHDR and CDR2 is SFDVKD.

The chain joins TRBV3-1 (or the pseudogene TRBV3-2) to TRBJ2-7, with 10 bases matching TRBD1. Trimming took 4 bases from V and 3 from J; bases not matched to a gene: 3. In germline, CDR1 is LGHDT, CDR2 YNNKEL (reference sequence). The CDR3 has 14 amino acids. CDR3 residues: CASSLRDRGYEQYF. The CDR3 nucleotides read TGTGCCAGCAGCCTTCGGGACAGGGGCTACGAGCAGTACTTC.

The J gene is TRBJ1-1, the V gene TRBV18, with D possibly being TRBD1 (6 bases). Trimming shortened V by 1 base and J by 11 bases, and 17 bases separated the two germline ends. Germline V gene lookup returns CDR1 KGHSH and CDR2 LQKENI. The CDR3 spans 14 residues. CDR3 sequence (DNA): TGTGCCAGCTCACCACAGACAGGAGAACGTGAGGCTTTCTTT. Protein product: CASSPQTGEREAFF.

J is TRBJ2-7 and V is TRBV25-1, with 9 bases that match TRBD1. CDR1 and CDR2 (germline): MGHDK, SYGVNS. J gave up 3 bases and V 4 bases, and 4 bases lay outside the gene matches. The CDR3 covers 14 residues. The CDR3 here is CASSVGTGNYEQYF. In DNA, the CDR3 is TGTGCCAGCAGTGTTGGGACAGGGAACTACGAGCAGTACTTC.

The chain combines TRBV21-1 with TRBJ1-6; the D call in the table, TRBD1, was not verified against the DNA. TRBV21-1 is noted as a pseudogene. The CDR3 runs 19 residues. The CDR3 DNA reads as TGTGCCAGCAGCCCGGGACAGGGTCTAATTAGCTCCTATAATTCACCCCTCCACTTT. It is translated as CASSPGQGLISSYNSPLHF.

CDR3 amino acids: CASSLSLGRTYEQYF. In DNA, the CDR3 is TGTGCCAGCAGTTTATCACTCGGCAGGACTTACGAGCAGTACTTC. V usage is TRBV27 and J usage is TRBJ2-7, with D possibly matching TRBD2 (5 bases). This CDR3 is 15 amino acids long. CDR1 and CDR2 from the germline V gene are MNHEY and SMNVEV (reference sequence). Trimming left V 0 bases short and J 4 bases short, with 13 bases between.

The chain has TRBV24-1 and TRBJ2-1, with D hard to call. Trimming removed 4 bases at V and 0 bases at J, with 6 bases between. The CDR3 is 14 amino acids. Germline values: CDR1 KGHDR, CDR2 SFDVKD. The CDR3 bases are TGTGCCACCAGTGACAGGAACTCCTACAATGAGCAGTTCTTC. Its translation: CATSDRNSYNEQFF.

The chain links TRBV6-5 to TRBJ2-3; tentatively, D is TRBD1 (6 bases). V was pared by 3 bases and J by 6 bases, with 13 bases between. This CDR3 is built from 14 residues. Germline loops: CDR1 MNHEY, CDR2 SVGAGI. DNA of the CDR3: TGTGCCAGCAGTTATGGGGGCACAGGGGATACGCAGTATTTT. Protein: CASSYGGTGDTQYF.

This rearrangement joins TRBV27 to TRBJ1-6; D is possibly TRBD1 (6 bases). The CDR3 runs to 15 residues. Deletions cut 6 bases from V and 14 bases from J, with 23 bases between. CDR1 and CDR2 from the germline V gene are MNHEY and SMNVEV (reference sequence). The CDR3 DNA reads TGTGCCAGCAGAACCCCGGGACACCCTATGGCGGCCCTCCACTTT. Protein sequence: CASRTPGHPMAALHF.

The V gene is TRBV2, the J gene TRBJ2-2; D call uncertain. This CDR3 has 14 residues. CDR1 SNHLY and CDR2 FYNNEI come from the germline V gene. V was clipped by 4 bases and J by 0 bases, with 6 bases between them. CDR3 region: CASSASSNTGELFF. The CDR3 nucleotides read TGTGCCAGCAGTGCCTCGTCGAACACCGGGGAGCTGTTTTTT. Filled out from reference TRBV2 and TRBJ2-2, the complete variable domain reads EPEVTQTPSHQVTQMGQEVILRCVPISNHLYFYWYRQILGQKVEFLVSFYNNEISEKSEIFDDQFSVERPDGSNFTLKIRSTKLEDSAMYFCASSASSNTGELFFGEGSRLTVL.

The V and J genes are TRBV18 and TRBJ1-1; tentatively, D is TRBD1 (6 bases). The CDR3 runs to 14 residues. Germline V CDR1 and CDR2: KGHSH, LQKENI. V was shortened by 5 bases and J by 1 base, with 11 bases between the two germline ends. The CDR3 DNA is TGTGCCAGCTCATCGAGGGGGTCGAACACTGAAGCTTTCTTT. Translating gives CASSSRGSNTEAFF.

The chain uses TRBV20-1 and TRBJ2-7; unclear D gene. Trimming pared 1 base from V and 2 bases from J, leaving 3 bases between. CDR3 length equals 11 residues. Germline V gives CDR1 DFQATT, CDR2 SNEGSKA (reference sequence). Here the CDR3 DNA reads TGCAGTGCTAGAGCGGCCTACGAGCAGTACTTC. Residues: CSARAAYEQYF.

This clone turned up a few times. V and J are TRBV2 and TRBJ2-4, with 10 bases aligning to TRBD1. In germline, CDR1 is SNHLY, CDR2 FYNNEI. CDR3 length: 19 amino acids. The junction had 13 bases not matched to a gene; V was cut back by 4 bases and J by 1 base. CDR3 bases: TGTGCCAGCAGTGGCCCAGACAGGGGGCAAGGATTGGCCAAAAACATTCAGTACTTC. Encoded protein: CASSGPDRGQGLAKNIQYF.

The chain recombines TRBV27 with TRBJ2-1, with 7 bases matching TRBD1. Germline CDR1 MNHEY, CDR2 SMNVEV (reference sequence). V was pared by 6 bases and J by 3 bases, with 8 bases of the junction left unmatched. The CDR3 contains 15 residues. DNA for the CDR3: TGTGCCAGCAGACTGACAGGGAATCGCTACAATGAGCAGTTCTTC. It encodes CASRLTGNRYNEQFF.

The chain recombines TRBV5-8 with TRBJ2-5; no clear D. The germline V gene has CDR1 SGHTS and CDR2 YDEGEE. V was shortened by 0 bases and J by 1 base, with 13 bases between the two germline ends. There are 16 residues in the CDR3. CDR3 DNA: TGTGCCAGCAGCTTGGCCGGTAGAACCCGCCAAGAGACCCAGTACTTC. It is translated as CASSLAGRTRQETQYF.

The chain uses TRBV10-2 and TRBJ2-3, with D possibly TRBD2 on 6 matching bases. This CDR3 spans 14 amino acids. The germline V and J ends were trimmed by 6 bases and 4 bases, with 14 bases remaining between them. Germline CDR1 reads WSHSY; CDR2 reads SAAADI. CDR3: CASRISGSPDTQYF. CDR3 sequence (DNA): TGCGCCAGCAGGATTAGCGGTAGCCCAGATACGCAGTATTTT.

The chain links TRBV2 to TRBJ1-3; TRBD1 might be the D (5 bases). The germline CDR1 and CDR2 sequences are SNHLY and FYNNEI. The CDR3 runs to 16 residues. V was trimmed by 8 bases and J by 2 bases, leaving 19 bases between them. CDR3 sequence: CASGGRLGGTGNTIYF. As DNA, the CDR3 is TGTGCCAGCGGCGGGAGGCTTGGGGGTACTGGAAACACCATATATTTT.